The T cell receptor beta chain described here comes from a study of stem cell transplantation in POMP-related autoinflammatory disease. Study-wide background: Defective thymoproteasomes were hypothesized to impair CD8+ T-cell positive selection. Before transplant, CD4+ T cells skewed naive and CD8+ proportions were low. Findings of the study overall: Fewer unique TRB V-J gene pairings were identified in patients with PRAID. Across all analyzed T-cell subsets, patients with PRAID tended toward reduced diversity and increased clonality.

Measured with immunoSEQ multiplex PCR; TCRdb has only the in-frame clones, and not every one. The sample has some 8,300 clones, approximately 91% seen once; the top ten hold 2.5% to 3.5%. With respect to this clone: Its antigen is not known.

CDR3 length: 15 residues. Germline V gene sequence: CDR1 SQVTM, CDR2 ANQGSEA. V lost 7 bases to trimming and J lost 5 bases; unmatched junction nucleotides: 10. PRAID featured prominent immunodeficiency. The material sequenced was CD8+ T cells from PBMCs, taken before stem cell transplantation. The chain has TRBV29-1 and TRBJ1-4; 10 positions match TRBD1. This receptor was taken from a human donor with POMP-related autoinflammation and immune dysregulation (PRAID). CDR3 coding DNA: TGCAGCGCTCTAGATGCGGGACAGGGGAATGAAAAACTGTTTTTT. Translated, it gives CSALDAGQGNEKLFF.